The clone carrying this TCR beta chain has a count of ten or more. Its antigen is not known. Unsorted libraries were prepared from 2 million PBMCs held at -80 C. These data originate in a study of neurological immune-mediated disorders. The V end lost 6 bases, the J end lost 0 bases, and 11 bases lay between the germline ends. The germline CDR1 and CDR2 sequences are SNHLY and FYNNEI. The CDR3 is made up of 14 amino acids. The cDNA came from 5'RACE with 10-nucleotide random UMIs. TCRdb reanalysed the 5' RACE reads using MiXCR and keeps one entry per CDR3 protein. The sample has tens of thousands of distinct CDR3 sequences; 4.5% to 6.5% are singletons. Findings and caveats of the study: None of the CDR3 amino acid sequences in expanded clones turned up in more than one subject, which points to private repertoires in all groups. When the repertoires were sorted by phylogenetic grouping, those of 18 of 34 multiple sclerosis patients ended up in one related-CDR3 cluster, a possible signature.

The TCR sequence derives from a woman younger than 45 with multiple sclerosis. The sequencing sample was made of PBMCs. The V and J genes are TRBV2 and TRBJ1-1; D gene unclear. CDR3 nucleotide sequence: TGTGCCAGCAGGCTTGACCCTGTGAACACTGAAGCTTTCTTT. It translates to CASRLDPVNTEAFF.